These 27 T cell receptor beta chains share one sample of origin, sequenced in a study of shared clonotypes between healthy human individuals. The data were produced by immunoSEQ multiplex PCR, yet TCRdb's version contains in-frame clones alone and is incomplete. The sample shows 1 million to 1.3 million clones, approximately 78% of them seen only once. Specimen: memory CD4+ T cells from PBMCs. Documented subset: CD45RA-negative fraction. Receptor source: a young man in good health. Some clones in this sample may be carry-over from other donors' samples.

Note on this clone: Other nucleotide sequences from this sample produce the same CDR3. This chain uses TRBV7-9 with TRBJ2-3; the D is unclear. This CDR3 region has 13 residues. In germline, CDR1 is SEHNR, CDR2 FQNEAQ (reference sequence). Trimming removed 3 bases from V and 3 bases from J, with 7 bases in between. CDR3 sequence (DNA): TGTGCCAGCAGCTTTGGTGGGACAGATACGCAGTATTTT. Translating gives CASSFGGTDTQYF.

The chain employs TRBV19 and TRBJ2-7; 9 bases are a match to TRBD2. The germline gives CDR1 LNHDA, CDR2 SQIVND (reference sequence). CDR3 length: 14 residues. The junction had 7 bases not matched to a gene; V was cut back by 6 bases and J by 4 bases. CDR3 sequence reads: CASSPAGGLYEQYF. The CDR3 nucleotides read TGTGCCAGTAGCCCAGCGGGAGGATTATACGAGCAGTACTTC.

The J gene is TRBJ2-2, the V gene TRBV7-2; D is unresolved. Trimming removed 7 bases from V and 0 bases from J, with 12 bases in between. The CDR3 runs to 15 residues. From germline, CDR1 is SGHTA and CDR2 FQGNSA. The CDR3 DNA reads as TGTGCCAGCACCCATGGGCGATCGAACACCGGGGAGCTGTTTTTT. This translates into CASTHGRSNTGELFF.

The chain carries TRBV11-1 and TRBJ2-5, with TRBD1 matching 7 bases. V lost 3 bases and J lost 4; bases outside the gene matches: 5. The CDR3 totals 14 residues. Germline V gene sequence: CDR1 SGHAT, CDR2 FQDESV (reference sequence). The CDR3: CASSFRGLGETQYF. In DNA form, the CDR3 reads TGTGCCAGCAGCTTTAGGGGGCTGGGAGAGACCCAGTACTTC.

This rearrangement joins TRBV28 to TRBJ2-5; tentatively, D is TRBD1 or TRBD2 (5 bases each). Matching the DNA end better, TRBJ2-7 makes the J call doubtful. Germline V lookup: CDR1 MDHEN, CDR2 SYDVKM. This CDR3 comprises 12 residues. CDR3 region: CASSEGYDEQYF. The CDR3 nucleotides are TGTGCCAGCAGCGAGGGGTACGACGAGCAGTACTTC.

The rearrangement links TRBV28 to TRBJ2-1; D possibly uses TRBD1 or TRBD2 (6 bases each). The V and J ends lost 5 bases and 9 bases respectively, with 23 bases between them. The CDR3 sequence is 16 residues long. The germline V gene encodes CDR1 MDHEN and CDR2 SYDVKM. The CDR3 DNA reads as TGTGCCAGCAGTGGCGGGCCTGCCGAGGGGGGCGGTGAGCAGTTCTTC. Protein: CASSGGPAEGGGEQFF.

The chain is built from TRBV28 and TRBJ2-7; TRBD2 aligns across 7 bases. CDR3 length equals 16 residues. Germline CDR1 MDHEN, CDR2 SYDVKM. Losses at the gene ends were 6 bases for V and 2 bases for J; bases not matched to a gene: 13. CDR3 sequence (DNA): TGTGCCAGCAGCATCCCTTTCGCGGGAGCCGCCTACGAGCAGTACTTC. This codes for CASSIPFAGAAYEQYF.

This clone was observed a single time. This chain joins TRBV18 and TRBJ1-1, with D possibly matching TRBD1 (5 bases). Germline CDR1 KGHSH, CDR2 LQKENI. This CDR3 is 15 amino acids long. The V gene lost 4 bases and the J gene lost 4 bases, with 16 bases spanning the gap. The CDR3 nucleotides are TGTGCCAGCTCACTAGAAGCGACAGCGATCACTGAAGCTTTCTTT. Its protein is CASSLEATAITEAFF.

The chain couples TRBV29-1 to TRBJ1-1; D remains unclear. Germline V CDR1 and CDR2: SQVTM, ANQGSEA. The CDR3 runs to 12 residues. The ends were cut back, 7 bases at V and 0 bases at J, with 9 bases in the middle. The CDR3 protein is CSALFVNTEAFF. CDR3 coding DNA: TGCAGCGCCTTATTTGTGAACACTGAAGCTTTCTTT.

J is TRBJ1-4 and V is TRBV19; no clear D. The CDR3 covers 15 residues. Per the germline V gene, CDR1 is LNHDA and CDR2 is SQIVND (reference sequence). V was clipped by 5 bases and J by 7 bases, with 17 bases between them. CDR3 amino acids: CASSVMGMKGEKLFF. The CDR3 bases are TGTGCCAGTAGTGTCATGGGGATGAAGGGTGAAAAACTGTTTTTT.

The chain recombines TRBV11-1 with TRBJ1-2; no firm D call. CDR3 length equals 13 residues. The germline CDR1 and CDR2 sequences are SGHAT and FQDESV (reference sequence). Trimming shortened V by 5 bases and J by 8 bases, and 15 bases separated the two germline ends. The CDR3, as DNA: TGTGCCAGCAGCCAAACTAGGGTCGGCGGCTACACCTTC. Translating it yields CASSQTRVGGYTF.

With respect to this clone: The junction shows a germline mismatch at one end, possibly a read error. CDR3 in DNA: TGTGCCAGCAGCCCTCTTGGCCGCACCGGGGAGCTGTCTTTT. It encodes CASSPLGRTGELSF. The chain combines TRBV6-5 with TRBJ2-2, with D perhaps matching TRBD2 (5 bases). The germline CDR1 and CDR2 sequences are MNHEY and SVGAGI. This CDR3 is 14 amino acids long.

The V and J genes are TRBV7-9 and TRBJ2-1, with D tentatively TRBD2 (5 bases). V was pared by 5 bases and J by 7 bases, with 12 bases between. Germline-derived CDR1 and CDR2 are SEHNR and FQNEAQ (reference sequence). There are 13 residues in the CDR3. The chain's CDR3 is CASSGLARNEQFF. The CDR3 DNA is TGTGCCAGCAGCGGACTGGCAAGAAATGAGCAGTTCTTC.

This clone was picked up one time. The genes are TRBV11-3 and TRBJ2-7, with D hard to call. There are 12 residues in the CDR3. V gave up 1 base and J gave up 5 bases, with 6 bases separating them. Germline V CDR1 and CDR2: SGHNT, YENEEA. The CDR3 DNA is TGTGCCAGCAGCTTAGGAGAACACGAGCAGTACTTC. Translating it yields CASSLGEHEQYF.

This clone was counted only a few times. The germline gene is not matched at one end of the junction; a read error may be the cause. This sequence joins TRBV7-9 and TRBJ1-2; perhaps TRBD1 as D (5 bases). The CDR3 is 14 residues long. CDR1 is SEHNR, CDR2 FQNEAQ, per germline (reference sequence). The CDR3 sequence: CASSPGGTGPTSAF. The CDR3 DNA follows: TGTGCCAGCAGCCCTGGAGGGACGGGGCCTACGTCCGCCTTC.

The gene calls are TRBV2 and TRBJ1-2, with 11 bases matching TRBD1. This CDR3 is 15 amino acids long. V gave up 8 bases and J gave up 6 bases; unmatched junction bases: 11. Germline V CDR1 and CDR2: SNHLY, FYNNEI. The CDR3 DNA sequence: TGTGCCAGCTCACCTCCGGGACAGGGGGGCCATGGCTACACCTTC. Its protein product is CASSPPGQGGHGYTF.

This sequence joins TRBV6-1 and TRBJ1-3; 8 bases line up with TRBD1. The junction had 6 bases not matched to a gene; V was cut back by 5 bases and J by 0 bases. The CDR3 covers 16 residues. CDR1 and CDR2 (germline): MNHNS, SASEGT. The CDR3 region is CASSQDRGPSGNTIYF. CDR3 bases: TGTGCCAGCAGTCAAGACAGGGGACCCTCTGGAAACACCATATATTTT.

This clone was recorded only once. The chain has TRBV2 and TRBJ2-2, with a weak D call TRBD2 (5 bases). Looked up from germline, CDR1 is SNHLY and CDR2 is FYNNEI. The CDR3 runs to 14 residues. V was clipped by 10 bases and J by 4 bases, with 16 bases between them. CDR3 nucleotide sequence: TGTGCCACCCGCGGAGGAAGGGCCACCGGGGAGCTGTTTTTT. Amino acid sequence: CATRGGRATGELFF.

This chain links TRBV29-1 with TRBJ1-1; 8 bases align to TRBD1. The CDR3 covers 12 residues. From germline, CDR1 is SQVTM and CDR2 ANQGSEA. The V and J ends lost 6 bases and 3 bases, in that order; junction bases with no gene match: 3. The chain's CDR3 is CSVGQGHTEAFF. The CDR3 nucleotides read TGCAGCGTCGGACAGGGTCACACTGAAGCTTTCTTT. Based on the CDR3 plus reference TRBV29-1 and TRBJ1-1, the full variable domain is SAVISQKPSRDICQRGTSLTIQCQVDSQVTMMFWYRQQPGQSLTLIATANQGSEATYESGFVIDKFPISRPNLTFSTLTVSNMSPEDSSIYLCSVGQGHTEAFFGQGTRLTVV.

V usage is TRBV7-7 and J usage is TRBJ2-1, with 8 bases identical to TRBD1. Unmatched junction bases numbered 10, after V lost 5 bases and J lost 10 bases. Germline V gives CDR1 SSHAT, CDR2 FNYEAQ (reference sequence). The CDR3 totals 14 residues. CDR3 loop: CASSISSGTGEQFF. In nucleotides, the CDR3 is TGTGCCAGCAGCATTAGTTCCGGGACAGGAGAGCAGTTCTTC.

As regards this clone: This sample also contains other DNA sequences that code for the same CDR3. The chain combines TRBV18 with TRBJ2-7; D unclear. Germline lookup yields CDR1 KGHSH and CDR2 LQKENI. The V end was cut by 3 bases, the J end by 3 bases, with 9 bases between. This CDR3 is built from 13 residues. In nucleotides, the CDR3 is TGTGCCAGCTCACCGTCCCTCGACTACGAGCAGTACTTC. Amino acids: CASSPSLDYEQYF.

The rearrangement joins TRBV9 to TRBJ2-5, with 7 nucleotides matching TRBD1. This CDR3 region has 14 residues. With 4 bases clipped from V and 8 bases from J, the junction kept 11 bases outside the gene matches. Germline lookup yields CDR1 SGDLS and CDR2 YYNGEE. CDR3 loop: CASSTSDRVETQYF. For the CDR3, the DNA is TGTGCCAGCAGCACCAGCGACAGGGTGGAAACCCAGTACTTC.

The chain uses TRBV14 and TRBJ2-1, with D maybe TRBD2 (6 bases). Germline CDR1 reads SGHDN; CDR2 reads FVKESK. Trimming left V 10 bases short and J 5 bases short, with 12 bases between. This CDR3 is built from 12 residues. For the CDR3, the DNA is TGTGCCACCCAGCGGGTACACAATGAGCAGTTCTTC. Its translation is CATQRVHNEQFF. Together with reference TRBV14 and TRBJ2-1, the CDR3 gives the full variable domain: EAGVTQFPSHSVIEKGQTVTLRCDPISGHDNLYWYRRVMGKEIKFLLHFVKESKQDESGMPNNRFLAERTGGTYSTLKVQPAELEDSGVYFCATQRVHNEQFFGPGTRLTVL.

The chain couples TRBV7-9 to TRBJ1-3; D gene ambiguous. The germline CDR1 and CDR2 sequences are SEHNR and FQNEAQ (reference sequence). V shed 5 bases and J shed 0 bases, with 11 bases lying between them. This CDR3 is 15 amino acids long. The CDR3 coding sequence is TGTGCCAGCAGCAACAAAGGGCCCTCTGGAAACACCATATATTTT. It yields the protein CASSNKGPSGNTIYF.

There are many counts of this clone. This chain uses TRBV9 with TRBJ2-7, with 8 positions matching TRBD2. Germline CDR1 is SGDLS and CDR2 is YYNGEE. This CDR3 has 15 amino acids. The J segment lost 4 bases and the V segment lost 0 bases, leaving 6 bases of the junction unmatched. The CDR3 protein is CASSVEPSGRYEQYF. CDR3 DNA sequence: TGTGCCAGCAGCGTAGAGCCTAGCGGGCGGTACGAGCAGTACTTC.

This rearrangement joins TRBV25-1 to TRBJ2-5; 11 positions match TRBD2. V shed 7 bases and J 4 bases; nucleotides not matched to a gene: 5. Germline assignment: CDR1 MGHDK and CDR2 SYGVNS. The CDR3 totals 14 residues. The chain's CDR3 is CASTGLAETETQYF. DNA for the CDR3: TGTGCCAGCACGGGACTAGCGGAGACAGAGACCCAGTACTTC. The complete variable domain, with remaining parts taken from reference TRBV25-1 and TRBJ2-5, reads EADIYQTPRYLVIGTGKKITLECSQTMGHDKMYWYQQDPGMELHLIHYSYGVNSTEKGDLSSESTVSRIRTEHFPLTLESARPSHTSQYLCASTGLAETETQYFGPGTRLLVL.

This chain uses TRBV7-2 with TRBJ2-1, with TRBD2 matching 7 bases. The CDR3 runs to 16 residues. Germline V lookup: CDR1 SGHTA, CDR2 FQGNSA. The trim removed 2 bases at V and 9 bases at J, leaving 13 bases unmatched. The CDR3 nucleotides read TGTGCCAGCAGCTTATACGGCGGGAGCTCGGTTAGTGAGCAGTTCTTC. It yields the protein CASSLYGGSSVSEQFF.